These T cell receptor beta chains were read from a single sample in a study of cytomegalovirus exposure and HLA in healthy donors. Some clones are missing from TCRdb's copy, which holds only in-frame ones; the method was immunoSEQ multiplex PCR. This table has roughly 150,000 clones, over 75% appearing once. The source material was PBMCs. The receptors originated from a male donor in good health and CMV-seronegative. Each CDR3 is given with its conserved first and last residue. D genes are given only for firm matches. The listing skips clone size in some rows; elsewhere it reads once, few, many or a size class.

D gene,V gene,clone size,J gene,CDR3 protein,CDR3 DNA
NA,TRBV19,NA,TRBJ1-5,CASTERGAQRQPQHF,TGTGCCAGTACTGAGCGGGGGGCGCAAAGGCAGCCCCAGCATTTT
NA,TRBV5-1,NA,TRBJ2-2,CASSFSGNVPGELFF,TGCGCCAGCAGCTTTTCCGGGAATGTCCCCGGGGAGCTGTTTTTT
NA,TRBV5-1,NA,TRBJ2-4,CASRSTGLIQYF,TGCGCCAGCAGGTCTACAGGATTGATTCAGTACTTC
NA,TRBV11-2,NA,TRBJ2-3,CASSLGGLITDTQYF,TGTGCCAGCAGCTTAGGAGGACTTATCACAGATACGCAGTATTTT
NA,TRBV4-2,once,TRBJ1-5,CASSQEAGSNQPQHF,TGTGCCAGCAGCCAAGAAGCAGGGAGCAATCAGCCCCAGCATTTT
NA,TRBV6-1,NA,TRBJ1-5,CASGSGGSNQPQHF,TGTGCCAGCGGGAGCGGGGGCAGCAATCAGCCCCAGCATTTT
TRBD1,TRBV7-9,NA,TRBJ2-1,CASSLTGAQFF,TGTGCCAGCAGCCTGACAGGGGCACAGTTCTTC
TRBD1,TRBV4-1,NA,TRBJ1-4,CASSQGTGGKLFF,TGCGCCAGCAGCCAGGGGACAGGGGGTAAACTGTTTTTT
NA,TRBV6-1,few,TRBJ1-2,CASTEGGFYGYTF,TGTGCCAGCACCGAAGGCGGATTCTATGGCTACACCTTC
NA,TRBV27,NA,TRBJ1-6,CASSSGSYNSPLHF,TGTGCCAGCAGCTCCGGGTCCTATAATTCACCCCTCCACTTT
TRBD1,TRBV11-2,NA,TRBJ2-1,CASSRSVDRRSWLNEQFF,TGTGCCAGCAGCCGCTCAGTGGACAGGCGATCCTGGCTCAATGAGCAGTTCTTC
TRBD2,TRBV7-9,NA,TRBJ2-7,CASSLPGGGYEQYF,TGTGCCAGCAGCTTGCCCGGGGGGGGCTACGAGCAGTACTTC
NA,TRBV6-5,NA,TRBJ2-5,CASSYGTGGETQYF,TGTGCCAGCAGTTACGGAACGGGTGGAGAGACCCAGTACTTC
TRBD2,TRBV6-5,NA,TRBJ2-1,CASLSSRRGGSEQFF,TGTGCCAGCCTTAGTAGCCGGCGGGGGGGAAGTGAGCAGTTCTTC
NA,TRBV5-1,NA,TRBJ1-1,CASSLTGGWGVNTEAFF,TGCGCCAGCAGCTTGACCGGGGGGTGGGGGGTGAACACTGAAGCTTTCTTT
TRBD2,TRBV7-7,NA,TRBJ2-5,CASSYLAGQETQYF,TGTGCCAGCAGCTATTTAGCGGGGCAAGAGACCCAGTACTTC
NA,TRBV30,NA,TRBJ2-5,CAWSPQETQYF,TGTGCCTGGAGTCCTCAGGAGACCCAGTACTTC
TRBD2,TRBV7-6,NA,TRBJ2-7,CASSPIAGGSYEQYF,TGTGCCAGCAGCCCAATAGCGGGGGGGTCCTACGAGCAGTACTTC
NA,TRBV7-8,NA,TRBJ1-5,CASTAGVAQPQHF,TGTGCCAGCACCGCCGGGGTCGCTCAGCCCCAGCATTTT
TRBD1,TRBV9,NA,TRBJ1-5,CASSELGQGAHQPQHF,TGTGCCAGCAGCGAGCTGGGACAGGGGGCCCACCAGCCCCAGCATTTT
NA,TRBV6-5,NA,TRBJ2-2,CASSYSPGYAGELFF,TGTGCCAGCAGTTACTCGCCGGGATACGCCGGGGAGCTGTTTTTT
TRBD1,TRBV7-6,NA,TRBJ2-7,CASSLGGTGNLEQYF,TGTGCCAGCAGCTTAGGAGGGACAGGGAACCTCGAGCAGTACTTC
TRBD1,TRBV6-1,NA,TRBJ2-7,CASRVGTAYEQYF,TGTGCCAGCAGGGTCGGGACAGCCTACGAGCAGTACTTC
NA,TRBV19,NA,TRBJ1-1,CASSSRGETEAFF,TGTGCCAGTAGTTCAAGGGGCGAGACTGAAGCTTTCTTT
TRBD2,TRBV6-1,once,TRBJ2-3,CASSRTSGSTDTQYF,TGTGCCAGCAGCAGGACTAGCGGTAGCACAGATACGCAGTATTTT
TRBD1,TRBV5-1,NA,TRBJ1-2,CASSLGTGGPIDGYTF,TGCGCCAGCAGCTTGGGGACAGGGGGCCCCATTGATGGCTACACCTTC
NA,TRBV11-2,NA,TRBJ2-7,CASSFAVMRYEQYF,TGTGCCAGCAGCTTCGCTGTTATGAGATACGAGCAGTACTTC
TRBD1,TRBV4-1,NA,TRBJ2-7,CASSQDPQGAYEQYF,TGCGCCAGCAGCCAAGACCCCCAGGGGGCCTACGAGCAGTACTTC
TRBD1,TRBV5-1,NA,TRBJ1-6,CASGTGTNSPLHF,TGCGCCAGCGGGACAGGGACGAATTCACCCCTCCACTTT
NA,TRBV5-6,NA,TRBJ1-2,CASSLVGQGDNYGYTF,TGTGCCAGCAGCTTGGTCGGACAAGGGGATAACTATGGCTACACCTTC
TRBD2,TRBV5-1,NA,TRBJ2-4,CASSLAGGGIQYF,TGCGCCAGCAGCTTAGCGGGAGGGGGCATTCAGTACTTC
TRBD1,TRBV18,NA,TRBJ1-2,CASSPGTAHYGYTF,TGTGCCAGCTCACCCGGGACAGCTCACTATGGCTACACCTTC
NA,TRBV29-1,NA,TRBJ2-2,CSAGDAPDGELFF,TGCAGCGCCGGAGACGCCCCCGACGGGGAGCTGTTTTTT
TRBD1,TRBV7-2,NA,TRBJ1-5,CASSSQGLLGNQPQHF,TGTGCCAGCAGCTCACAGGGGCTACTTGGCAATCAGCCCCAGCATTTT
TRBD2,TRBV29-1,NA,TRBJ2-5,CSARGGAAQETQYF,TGCAGCGCCCGCGGGGGGGCGGCCCAAGAGACCCAGTACTTC
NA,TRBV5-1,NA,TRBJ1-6,CASRYEVLSYNSPLHF,TGCGCCAGCAGATATGAGGTTCTCTCCTATAATTCACCCCTCCACTTT
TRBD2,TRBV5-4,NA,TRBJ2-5,CASSPPTSGVETQYF,TGTGCCAGCAGCCCCCCGACTAGCGGGGTGGAGACCCAGTACTTC
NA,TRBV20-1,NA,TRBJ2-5,CSASPGETQYF,TGCAGTGCTAGCCCTGGCGAGACCCAGTACTTC
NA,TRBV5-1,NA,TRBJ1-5,CASAEGTPSNQPQHF,TGCGCCAGCGCGGAAGGGACACCAAGCAATCAGCCCCAGCATTTT
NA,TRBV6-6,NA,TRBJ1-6,CASSIREGSPLHF,TGTGCCAGCAGTATCAGGGAGGGTTCACCCCTCCACTTT
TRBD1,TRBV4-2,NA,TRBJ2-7,CASSQVGTVYEQYF,TGTGCCAGCAGCCAAGTTGGGACAGTCTACGAGCAGTACTTC
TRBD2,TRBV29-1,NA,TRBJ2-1,CSVGRTSGGTYNEQFF,TGCAGCGTTGGAAGGACTAGCGGGGGCACCTACAATGAGCAGTTCTTC
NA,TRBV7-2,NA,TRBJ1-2,CASSNSQGDYGYTF,TGTGCCAGCAGTAACTCCCAGGGTGACTATGGCTACACCTTC
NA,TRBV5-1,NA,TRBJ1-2,CASSLQADSFYGYTF,TGCGCCAGCAGCTTGCAGGCAGACAGCTTCTATGGCTACACCTTC
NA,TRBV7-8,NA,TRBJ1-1,CASSVTRGPMNTEAFF,TGTGCCAGCAGCGTGACGCGCGGGCCCATGAACACTGAAGCTTTCTTT
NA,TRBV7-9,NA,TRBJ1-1,CASSLVSGASTEAFF,TGTGCCAGCAGCTTAGTATCTGGGGCGAGCACTGAAGCTTTCTTT
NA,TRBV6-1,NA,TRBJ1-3,CASSARGLGNTIYF,TGTGCCAGCAGTGCCCGAGGACTCGGAAACACCATATATTTT
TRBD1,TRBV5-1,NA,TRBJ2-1,CASSSTPDRVDEQFF,TGCGCCAGCAGCTCCACCCCGGACAGGGTCGATGAGCAGTTCTTC
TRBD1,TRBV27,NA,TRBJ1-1,CASSPGTGWGTEAFF,TGTGCCAGCAGTCCGGGGACAGGGTGGGGCACTGAAGCTTTCTTT
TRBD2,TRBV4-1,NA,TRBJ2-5,CASSRTSEETQYF,TGCGCCAGCAGCCGGACTAGCGAGGAGACCCAGTACTTC
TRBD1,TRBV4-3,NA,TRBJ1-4,CASSQDRLGQGPGNEKLFF,TGCGCCAGCAGCCAAGATAGATTGGGACAGGGGCCAGGGAATGAAAAACTGTTTTTT
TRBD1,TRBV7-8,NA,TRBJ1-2,CASSGQGSNYGYTF,TGTGCCAGCAGCGGACAGGGATCTAACTATGGCTACACCTTC
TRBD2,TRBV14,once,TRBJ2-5,CASSQDRSSGWETQYF,TGTGCCAGCAGCCAAGATCGGTCTAGCGGGTGGGAGACCCAGTACTTC
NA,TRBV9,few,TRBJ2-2,CASSVGSAGTGELFF,TGTGCCAGCAGCGTAGGGTCCGCGGGGACCGGGGAGCTGTTTTTT
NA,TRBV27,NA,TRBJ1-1,CASRGTGTNTEAFF,TGTGCCAGCAGGGGTACAGGGACGAACACTGAAGCTTTCTTT
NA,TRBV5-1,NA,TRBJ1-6,CASSLGVGQGYSPLHF,TGCGCCAGCAGCTTGGGAGTCGGGCAGGGATATTCACCCCTCCACTTT
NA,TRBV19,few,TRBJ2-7,CASSIDTGYEQYF,TGTGCCAGTAGTATAGATACTGGCTACGAGCAGTACTTC
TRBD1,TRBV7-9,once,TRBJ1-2,CASSQPTGDGYTF,TGTGCCAGCAGCCAACCTACAGGGGACGGCTACACCTTC
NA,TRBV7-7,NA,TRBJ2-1,CASSLAGGGSNEQFF,TGTGCCAGCAGCTTAGCAGGGGGAGGGTCCAATGAGCAGTTCTTC
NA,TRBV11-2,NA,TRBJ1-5,CASSRDRNQPQHF,TGTGCCAGCAGCCGGGATCGCAATCAGCCCCAGCATTTT